These 2 T cell receptor beta chains came from one sample sequenced in a study of blood T cell repertoires in COVID-19. Profiling relied on immunoSEQ multiplex PCR, and the TCRdb table lists in-frame clones only, not all of them. There are around 300,000 clones in the sample; about 87% occur only once, and less than 5.5% lies in the top ten. The sequenced sample consisted of PBMCs or T cells enriched from blood (not recorded which). These receptors were collected from a man aged 25-45 years who had recovered from COVID-19.

The chain combines TRBV7-9 with TRBJ1-4; D remains ambiguous. The CDR3 has 12 amino acids. CDR1 SEHNR and CDR2 FQNEAQ come from the germline V gene (reference sequence). Trimming took off 3 bases at V and 13 bases at J, with 12 bases between the two ends. CDR3 sequence: CASSFTIEVLFF. CDR3 coding DNA: TGTGCCAGCAGCTTCACTATTGAGGTACTGTTTTTT.

The chain has TRBV5-1 and TRBJ2-7; 12 bases are shared with TRBD1. V shed 3 bases, J shed 2 bases, and the junction held 6 bases outside the gene matches. The CDR3 length is 16 residues. Germline V lookup: CDR1 SGHRS, CDR2 YFSETQ. In nucleotides, the CDR3 is TGCGCCAGCAGCTCCCCGGGACAGGGGGCTCCCTACGAGCAGTACTTC. Translated, it gives CASSSPGQGAPYEQYF.